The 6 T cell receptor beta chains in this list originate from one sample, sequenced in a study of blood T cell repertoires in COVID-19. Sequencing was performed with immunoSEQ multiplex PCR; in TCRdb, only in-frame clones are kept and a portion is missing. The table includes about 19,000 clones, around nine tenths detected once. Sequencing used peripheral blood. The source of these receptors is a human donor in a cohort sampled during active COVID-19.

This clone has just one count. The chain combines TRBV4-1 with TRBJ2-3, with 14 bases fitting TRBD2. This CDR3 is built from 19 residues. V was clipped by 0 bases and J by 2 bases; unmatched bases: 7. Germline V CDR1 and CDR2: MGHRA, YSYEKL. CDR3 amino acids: CASSQETGLAGDYTDTQYF. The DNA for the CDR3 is TGCGCCAGCAGCCAAGAGACGGGACTAGCGGGAGATTACACAGATACGCAGTATTTT.

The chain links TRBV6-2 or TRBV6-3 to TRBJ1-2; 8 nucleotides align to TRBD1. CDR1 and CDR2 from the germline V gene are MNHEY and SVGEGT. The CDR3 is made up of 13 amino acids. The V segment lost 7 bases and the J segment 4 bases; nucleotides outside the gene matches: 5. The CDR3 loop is CASTPTGVYGYTF. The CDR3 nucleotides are TGTGCCAGCACCCCGACAGGGGTCTATGGCTACACCTTC.

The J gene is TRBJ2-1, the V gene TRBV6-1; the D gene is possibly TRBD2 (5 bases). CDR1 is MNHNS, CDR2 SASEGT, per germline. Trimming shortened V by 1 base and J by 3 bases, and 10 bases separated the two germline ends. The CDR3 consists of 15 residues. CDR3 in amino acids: CASSEGTLGYNEQFF. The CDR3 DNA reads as TGTGCCAGCAGTGAAGGGACTCTAGGCTACAATGAGCAGTTCTTC.

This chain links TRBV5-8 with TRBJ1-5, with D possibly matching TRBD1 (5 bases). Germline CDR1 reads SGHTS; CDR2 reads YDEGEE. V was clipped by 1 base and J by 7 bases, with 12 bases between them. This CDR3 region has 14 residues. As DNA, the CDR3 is TGTGCCAGCAGCTTGAGGGGAGGAATCCAGCCCCAGCATTTT. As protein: CASSLRGGIQPQHF.

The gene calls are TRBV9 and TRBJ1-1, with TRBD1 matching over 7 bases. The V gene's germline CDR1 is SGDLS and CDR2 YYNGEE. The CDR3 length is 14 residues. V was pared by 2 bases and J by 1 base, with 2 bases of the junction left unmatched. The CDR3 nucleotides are TGTGCCAGCAGCGTGGGACAGCGGAACACTGAAGCTTTCTTT. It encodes CASSVGQRNTEAFF.

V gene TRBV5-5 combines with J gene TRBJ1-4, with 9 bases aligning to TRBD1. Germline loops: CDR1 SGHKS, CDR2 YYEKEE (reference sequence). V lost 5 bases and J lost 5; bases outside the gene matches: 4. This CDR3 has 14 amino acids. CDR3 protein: CASSYRGRNEKLFF. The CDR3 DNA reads TGTGCCAGCAGTTACAGGGGGCGGAATGAAAAACTGTTTTTT.